What follows are 3 T cell receptor beta chains derived from one specimen sequenced in a study of blood T cells in healthy people across ages. Together with a sample-barcoded 5' primer, a J-beta primer mix was included in a second PCR lasting roughly 6 to 12 cycles. TCRdb re-analysed the 5' RACE reads in MiXCR, keeping a single row per CDR3 protein. The repertoire has around 1.7 million distinct CDR3 sequences, approximately 30% of them found once; the top ten carry 6.5% to 8.5%. Sequencing input: blood. These receptors were collected from a woman aged 25 to 39 in good health.

This clonotype was detected many times. The J gene is TRBJ2-5, the V gene TRBV20-1, with 11 bases fitting TRBD2. Germline V gene lookup returns CDR1 DFQATT and CDR2 SNEGSKA (reference sequence). The length of the CDR3 is 13 residues. The junction had 5 bases not matched to a gene; V was cut back by 6 bases and J by 5 bases. The CDR3 sequence is CSARLAGIETQYF. For the CDR3, the DNA is TGCAGTGCCAGACTAGCGGGAATTGAGACCCAGTACTTC.

This clonotype was observed a few times. The V and J genes are TRBV4-1 and TRBJ2-2, with a possible D match to TRBD2 (5 bases). V lost 1 base, J lost 7 bases, and 13 bases lay in between. Germline-derived CDR1 and CDR2 are MGHRA and YSYEKL. The CDR3 contains 15 residues. The CDR3, as DNA: TGCGCCAGCAGCCAAGCCCCGGGGAAGGGCGGGGAGCTGTTTTTT. Translated, it gives CASSQAPGKGGELFF.

For this clonotype: This may stem from a read error, because a much larger clone lies one nucleotide away. V gene TRBV9 combines with J gene TRBJ2-1; 7 nucleotides line up with TRBD1. The closer fit of TRBJ2-7 to the DNA end suggests the J call may be wrong. The V gene's germline CDR1 is SGDLS and CDR2 YYNGEE. This CDR3 has 15 residues. Here the CDR3 reads CASSGSGTDYNEQYF. The CDR3 bases are TGTGCCAGCAGCGGATCCGGGACAGACTACAATGAGCAGTACTTC.